The 25 T cell receptor beta chains reported below all come from one sample, sequenced in a study of T cells in women clearing cervical HPV infection. The protocol was immunoSEQ multiplex PCR, while the TCRdb copy is restricted to in-frame clones and leaves out a portion. This sample carries 45,000 to 55,000 clones, with 1.5% to 2% going to the ten biggest clones. The sequencing sample was made of blood buffy coat. The receptors stem from a woman between 18 and 75 years old with a cervical HPV16 infection that either progressed to CIN3+ or cleared (not recorded which).

About this clone itself: The read ends 3 residues before the CDR3 terminus; that terminus is restored from the germline J gene. The V gene is TRBV5-6, the J gene TRBJ1-4; D not resolved. The CDR3 is 15 residues long. The V gene's germline CDR1 is SGHDT and CDR2 YYEEEE. V was clipped by 4 bases and J by 8 bases, with 18 bases between them. CDR3 bases read: TGTGCCAGCAGCCTCCGAGGCCCCAGCAGGGAAAAA. Its protein is CASSLRGPSREK. In full, the CDR3 is CASSLRGPSREKLFF.

Concerning this clone itself: The read ends 3 residues before the CDR3 terminus; that terminus is restored from the germline J gene. This chain uses TRBV4-1 with TRBJ1-2; no definite D call. CDR3 length equals 16 residues. The germline V and J ends were trimmed by 1 base and 0 bases, with 12 bases remaining between them. The germline gives CDR1 MGHRA, CDR2 YSYEKL. This CDR3 is CASSQVSKASNYGYTF. The CDR3 bases that were read are TGCGCCAGCAGCCAAGTATCGAAGGCTTCTAACTATGGC.

Comments on this clone: The missing CDR3 end, 3 residues past where the read stops, is filled in from the germline J gene. V usage is TRBV20-1 and J usage is TRBJ1-1; 7 positions agree with TRBD1. This CDR3 has 17 residues. Germline lookup yields CDR1 DFQATT and CDR2 SNEGSKA (reference sequence). V was pared by 1 base and J by 6 bases, with 17 bases of the junction left unmatched. The chain's CDR3 is CSARAGTAMRVGSEAFF. CDR3 DNA (partial): TGCAGTGCTAGAGCCGGGACAGCGATGAGGGTGGGGTCTGAA.

This CDR3 is CSARVGGVNTEAFF. CDR3 DNA, as far as it was read: TGCAGTGCTAGAGTGGGGGGTGTGAACACTGAA. The chain employs TRBV20-1 and TRBJ1-1; the D gene is possibly TRBD1 (5 bases). The missing CDR3 end, 3 residues past where the read stops, is filled in from the germline J gene. In germline, CDR1 is DFQATT, CDR2 SNEGSKA (reference sequence). The germline V and J ends were trimmed by 1 base and 0 bases, with 9 bases remaining between them. The CDR3 spans 14 residues.

As for this clone: The read comes to an end 3 residues before the CDR3 does, leaving the germline J gene to fill in the end. The chain couples TRBV30 to TRBJ1-5; D is uncertain. The CDR3 is 12 residues long. The germline V and J ends were trimmed by 0 bases and 9 bases, with 9 bases remaining between them. The germline gives CDR1 GTSNPN, CDR2 SVGIG (reference sequence). CDR3 region: CAWSVHEGPQHF. The sequenced CDR3 bases are TGTGCCTGGAGTGTACACGAGGGGCCC. Supplemented by reference TRBV30 and TRBJ1-5, the full variable domain reads SQTIHQWPATLVQPVGSPLSLECTVEGTSNPNLYWYRQAAGRGLQLLFYSVGIGQISSEVPQNLSASRPQDRQFILSSKKLLLSDSGFYLCAWSVHEGPQHFGDGTRLSIL.

A word on this clone: The read halts 3 residues ahead of the CDR3 end, with the missing end drawn from the germline J gene. V is TRBV28 and J is TRBJ1-5; D call uncertain. The CDR3 loop spans 14 amino acids. The ends were cut back, 5 bases at V and 0 bases at J, with 8 bases in the middle. Germline assignment: CDR1 MDHEN and CDR2 SYDVKM. The CDR3 DNA, read in part, is TGTGCCAGCAGTGTGACATATAGCAATCAGCCC. This translates into CASSVTYSNQP. The CDR3 as a whole reads CASSVTYSNQPQHF.

About this clone itself: The CDR3 end falls 3 residues outside the read, so it is completed with the germline J gene. The V gene is TRBV20-1, the J gene TRBJ1-3, with 10 bases that match TRBD1. The CDR3 has 13 amino acids. Germline-derived CDR1 and CDR2 are DFQATT and SNEGSKA (reference sequence). The trim removed 5 bases at V and 8 bases at J, leaving 6 bases unmatched. The CDR3: CSAPDRGQDTIYF. The CDR3 DNA, read in part, is TGCAGTGCTCCAGACAGGGGGCAAGACACC.

Points on this clone: The CDR3 goes on 3 residues after the read ends, and that part is filled in from the germline J gene. The chain is built from TRBV12-3 or TRBV12-4 and TRBJ2-1, with 9 bases matching TRBD1. The CDR3 totals 14 residues. V was clipped by 1 base and J by 9 bases; unmatched bases: 4. The covered CDR3 bases are TGTGCCAGCAGTTTAGTACAGGGGGCCGCTGAG. Translation gives CASSLVQGAAE. The whole CDR3 is CASSLVQGAAEQFF.

In regard to this clone: The read ends 3 residues before the CDR3 terminus; that terminus is restored from the germline J gene. This sequence joins TRBV2 and TRBJ1-2; 8 nucleotides line up with TRBD1. Trimming took 6 bases from V and 6 from J; bases not matched to a gene: 3. Germline CDR1 reads SNHLY; CDR2 reads FYNNEI. The CDR3 is 12 residues long. This CDR3 reads CASREDRDGYTF. CDR3 DNA, as far as it was read: TGTGCCAGCAGGGAGGACAGGGATGGC. Variable domain in full (rest from reference TRBV2 and TRBJ1-2): EPEVTQTPSHQVTQMGQEVILRCVPISNHLYFYWYRQILGQKVEFLVSFYNNEISEKSEIFDDQFSVERPDGSNFTLKIRSTKLEDSAMYFCASREDRDGYTFGSGTRLTVV.

As to this clone: The read falls 3 residues short of the CDR3 end, and the missing part is taken from the germline J gene. The chain couples TRBV30 to TRBJ2-5, with 12 bases lining up with TRBD2. Germline V CDR1 and CDR2: GTSNPN, SVGIG (reference sequence). Trimming took 5 bases from V and 5 from J; bases not matched to a gene: 6. The CDR3 is 14 residues long. The sequenced part of the CDR3 DNA is TGTGCCTGGCGACTAGCGGGAGAGGGGGAGACC. Its translation is CAWRLAGEGET. The entire CDR3 reads CAWRLAGEGETQYF.

In regard to this clone: The read gets to within 3 residues of the CDR3 end, and the germline J gene fills in the rest. V gene TRBV12-3 or TRBV12-4 combines with J gene TRBJ2-7; weak D call: TRBD1 (6 bases). CDR3 length equals 18 residues. Trimming cost V 5 bases and J 0 bases, with 23 bases left between them. The covered CDR3 bases are TGTGCCAGCAGTCCATTTCTTCTACAGGGAGACAGCTCCTACGAG. Encoded protein: CASSPFLLQGDSSYE. The whole CDR3 sequence reads CASSPFLLQGDSSYEQYF.

About this clone itself: The missing CDR3 end, 3 residues past where the read stops, is filled in from the germline J gene. The chain recombines TRBV7-9 with TRBJ1-5; D gene unclear. The V end lost 5 bases, the J end lost 3 bases, and 11 bases lay between the germline ends. The CDR3 is 14 residues long. Germline values: CDR1 SEHNR, CDR2 FQNEAQ (reference sequence). The chain's CDR3 is CASSAGQDNQPQHF. Partial CDR3 DNA: TGTGCCAGCAGCGCCGGTCAGGACAATCAGCCC.

A note on this clone: The sequence runs out 3 residues before the end of the CDR3; the remainder is reconstructed from the germline J gene. V is TRBV13 and J is TRBJ2-2; D is ambiguous. This CDR3 comprises 14 residues. The germline V and J ends were trimmed by 1 base and 4 bases, with 7 bases remaining between them. The germline gives CDR1 PRHDT, CDR2 FYEKMQ (reference sequence). The DNA read from the CDR3 is TGTGCCAGCAGCTTAGAGGGTTCCACCGGGGAG. This encodes CASSLEGSTGE. The entire CDR3 sequence reads CASSLEGSTGELFF.

CDR3 protein: CSAPSGVFDEQFF. The sequenced part of the CDR3 DNA is TGCAGTGCTCCGTCAGGAGTTTTCGATGAG. The chain couples TRBV20-1 to TRBJ2-1; D gene uncertain. The missing CDR3 end, 3 residues past where the read stops, is filled in from the germline J gene. V lost 5 bases and J 8 bases, leaving 16 bases between the germline ends. CDR1 and CDR2 from the germline V gene are DFQATT and SNEGSKA (reference sequence). The CDR3 spans 13 residues.

For this clone: The read terminates 3 residues before the CDR3 end, so the remaining end is supplied by the germline J gene. The V and J genes are TRBV10-1 and TRBJ2-7, with 8 bases lining up with TRBD1. Germline V gene data show CDR1 as WNHNN and CDR2 as SYGVQD (reference sequence). The junction had 5 bases not matched to a gene; V was cut back by 1 base and J by 6 bases. The CDR3 consists of 14 residues. CDR3 bases read: TGCGCCAGCAGTGAGTTCGGACAGGGACGCGAG. This encodes CASSEFGQGRE. The entire CDR3 protein is CASSEFGQGREQYF.

Concerning this clone: The sequenced fragment ends 3 residues before the CDR3 boundary, so the rest is inferred from the germline J gene. The chain is built from TRBV5-1 and TRBJ2-1; 9 bases map to TRBD2. Germline V gene data show CDR1 as SGHRS and CDR2 as YFSETQ. V gave up 1 base and J gave up 0 bases; unmatched junction bases: 8. The CDR3 spans 18 residues. Partial CDR3 DNA: TGCGCCAGCAGCTTGATGCCTAGCGGGGTTCACTCCTACAATGAG. It translates to CASSLMPSGVHSYNE. The CDR3 in full is CASSLMPSGVHSYNEQFF.

The CDR3 protein is CASSERTARYYGYTF. The CDR3 bases that were read are TGTGCCAGCAGTGAGCGAACAGCCCGTTACTATGGC. This chain uses TRBV2 with TRBJ1-2; D is unclear. With the read ending 3 residues before the CDR3 end, the germline J gene is used to fill in that end. Trimming left V 3 bases short and J 3 bases short, with 14 bases between. The CDR3 spans 15 residues. CDR1 SNHLY and CDR2 FYNNEI come from the germline V gene.

Concerning this clone: The read ends 3 residues shy of where the CDR3 ends; the end is completed using the germline J gene. V and J are TRBV29-1 and TRBJ2-1; 8 bases match TRBD1. Germline V lookup: CDR1 SQVTM, CDR2 ANQGSEA. CDR3 length equals 20 residues. Trimming at V came to 5 bases and at J to 1 base, leaving 22 bases not matched to a gene. The CDR3 region is CSVSKFRQGNPQLSYNEQFF. CDR3 DNA (partial): TGCAGCGTTTCCAAGTTCCGACAGGGGAATCCTCAATTGTCCTACAATGAG.

Concerning this clone: The read ends 3 residues before the CDR3 terminus; that terminus is restored from the germline J gene. The gene calls are TRBV7-9 and TRBJ2-3; TRBD2 matches at 7 bases. The CDR3 covers 14 residues. V was clipped by 7 bases and J by 6 bases; unmatched bases: 10. Per the germline V gene, CDR1 is SEHNR and CDR2 is FQNEAQ (reference sequence). CDR3 in amino acids: CASIPGGSPDTQYF. CDR3 DNA, as far as it was read: TGTGCCAGCATTCCCGGCGGGAGCCCGGATACG.

Concerning this clone: Read sequence stops 3 residues before the CDR3 end, and the germline J gene provides the missing end. V gene TRBV10-3 combines with J gene TRBJ1-1; 10 bases map to TRBD1. There are 16 residues in the CDR3. Germline trimming cut 5 bases from V and 4 bases from J; bases unmatched to any gene: 10. Germline CDR1 is ENHRY and CDR2 is SYGVKD. The CDR3 DNA, read in part, is TGTGCCATCAGTCAGCCCGGGACAGGGGCGGGCACTGAA. This codes for CAISQPGTGAGTE. The complete CDR3 sequence is CAISQPGTGAGTEAFF.

Details on this clone: Relative to the germline gene, one junction end is altered; a read error may explain this. The CDR3 is cut off 3 residues early in the read; its end comes from the germline J gene. The chain recombines TRBV19 with TRBJ2-3; 7 nucleotides line up with TRBD1. The CDR3 covers 15 residues. Germline assignment: CDR1 LNHDA and CDR2 SQIVND (reference sequence). CDR3 sequence reads: CASRIGGLKSDTQYF. CDR3 DNA, as far as it was read: TGTGCCAGTAGAATAGGGGGCCTTAAGTCAGATACG.

Regarding this clone: The read gets to within 3 residues of the CDR3 end, and the germline J gene fills in the rest. The V call is TRBV7-8, the J call TRBJ2-3; D unclear. The germline V gene has CDR1 SGHVS and CDR2 FQNEAQ. The CDR3 runs 16 residues. V gave up 0 bases and J gave up 6 bases, with 16 bases separating them. The CDR3 sequence is CASSLASWMGSDTQYF. The CDR3 bases that were read are TGTGCCAGCAGCTTAGCCTCCTGGATGGGCTCGGATACG.

The DNA read from the CDR3 is TGTGCCAGCAGCTTAGTTACGGTTGGC. As protein: CASSLVTVG. The CDR3 reads in full as CASSLVTVGYTF. The chain couples TRBV11-2 to TRBJ1-2; D is unclear. The read terminates 3 residues before the CDR3 end, so the remaining end is supplied by the germline J gene. CDR3 length: 12 residues. V lost 1 base, J lost 7 bases, and 7 bases lay in between. CDR1 and CDR2 (germline): SGHAT, FQNNGV.

For this clone: Read data end 3 residues before the CDR3 end; the end is taken from the germline J gene. V is TRBV15 and J is TRBJ1-1; D remains ambiguous. Germline V lookup: CDR1 LNHNV, CDR2 YYDKDF (reference sequence). This CDR3 is 11 amino acids long. The CDR3 spells CATSRGERAFF. CDR3 bases read: TGTGCCACCAGCAGAGGTGAGCGG.

Notes on this clone: The read terminates 3 residues before the CDR3 end, so the remaining end is supplied by the germline J gene. This chain joins TRBV19 and TRBJ1-2; D might be TRBD1 (6 bases). Germline V gene sequence: CDR1 LNHDA, CDR2 SQIVND (reference sequence). The CDR3 length is 13 residues. CDR3 sequence reads: CASRQRTDQGYTF. The DNA read from the CDR3 is TGTGCCAGTAGACAACGGACAGACCAGGGC.